This T cell receptor beta chain appears in the sequencing data of a study of control samples from healthy donors and cancer patients. This table comes from immunoSEQ multiplex PCR, and its TCRdb copy is limited to in-frame clones, with some not included. This sample has 80,000 to 100,000 clones, with just under 95% found just once. V dropped 8 bases and J dropped 6 bases, with 10 bases sitting between them. Germline CDR1 and CDR2: ENHRY and SYGVKD. The CDR3 loop spans 12 amino acids. This TCR was recovered from a human donor in good health. The donor label of this sample is uncertain. Sequencing was done on a sample of blood. V and J are TRBV10-3 and TRBJ2-2; D ambiguous. CDR3 coding DNA: TGTGCCATCTTAGATGGGTCCGGGGAGCTGTTTTTT. Its translation is CAILDGSGELFF.